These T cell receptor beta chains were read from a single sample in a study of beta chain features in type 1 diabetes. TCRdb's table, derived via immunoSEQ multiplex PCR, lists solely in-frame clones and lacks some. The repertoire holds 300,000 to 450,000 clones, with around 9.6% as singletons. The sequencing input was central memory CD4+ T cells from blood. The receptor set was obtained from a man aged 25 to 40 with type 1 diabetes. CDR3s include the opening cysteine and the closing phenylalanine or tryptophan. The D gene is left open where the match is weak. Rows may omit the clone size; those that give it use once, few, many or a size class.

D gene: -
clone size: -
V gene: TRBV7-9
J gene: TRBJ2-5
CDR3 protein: CASSSTAGETQYF
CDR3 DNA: TGTGCCAGCAGCAGTACGGCAGGAGAGACCCAGTACTTC

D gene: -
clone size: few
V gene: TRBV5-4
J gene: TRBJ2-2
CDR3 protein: CASSLIVGELFF
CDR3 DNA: TGTGCCAGCAGCTTGATCGTCGGGGAGCTGTTTTTT

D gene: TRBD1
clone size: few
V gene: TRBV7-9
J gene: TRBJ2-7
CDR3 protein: CASSRRGQGTGEQYF
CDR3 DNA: TGTGCCAGCAGCCGCCGTGGACAGGGGACAGGGGAGCAGTACTTC

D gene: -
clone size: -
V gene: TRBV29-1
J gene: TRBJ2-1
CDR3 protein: CSVEFRGGTYNEQFF
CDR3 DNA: TGCAGCGTTGAATTTAGGGGTGGCACCTACAATGAGCAGTTCTTC

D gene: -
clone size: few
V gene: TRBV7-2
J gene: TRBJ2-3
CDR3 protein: CASSPVGSSTDTQYF
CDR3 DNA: TGTGCCAGCAGCCCCGTGGGCTCTAGCACAGATACGCAGTATTTT

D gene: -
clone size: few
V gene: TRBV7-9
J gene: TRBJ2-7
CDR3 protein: CASSLEPYEQYF
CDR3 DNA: TGTGCCAGCAGCTTAGAGCCCTACGAGCAGTACTTC

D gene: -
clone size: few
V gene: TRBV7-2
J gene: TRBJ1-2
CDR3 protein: CASSPPQGNYGYTF
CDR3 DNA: TGTGCCAGCAGCCCACCTCAGGGGAACTATGGCTACACCTTC

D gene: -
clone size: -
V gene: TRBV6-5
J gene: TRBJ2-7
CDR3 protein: CASSGSSYEQYF
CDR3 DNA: TGTGCCAGTTCAGGATCCTCCTACGAGCAGTACTTC

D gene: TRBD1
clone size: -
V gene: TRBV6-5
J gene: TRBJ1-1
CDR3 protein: CASSYSPGTGRGAFF
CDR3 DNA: TGTGCCAGCAGTTACTCTCCCGGGACAGGGAGAGGAGCTTTCTTT

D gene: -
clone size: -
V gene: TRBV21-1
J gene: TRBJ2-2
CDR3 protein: CASSSRLPTGELFF
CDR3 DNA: TGTGCCAGCAGCTCCAGGTTACCTACCGGGGAGCTGTTTTTT

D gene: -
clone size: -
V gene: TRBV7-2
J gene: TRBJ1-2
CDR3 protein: CASSFNRVGVGGYTF
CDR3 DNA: TGTGCCAGCAGCTTTAATCGGGTAGGGGTGGGCGGCTACACCTTC

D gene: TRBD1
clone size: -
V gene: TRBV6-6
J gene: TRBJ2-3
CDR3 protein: CASSLGQGRDTQYF
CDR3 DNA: TGTGCCAGCAGTCTAGGACAGGGGCGGGATACGCAGTATTTT

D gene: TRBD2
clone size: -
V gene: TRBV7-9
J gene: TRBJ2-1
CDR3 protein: CASTGASGTYNEQFF
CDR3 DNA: TGTGCCAGCACCGGAGCTAGCGGGACCTACAATGAGCAGTTCTTC

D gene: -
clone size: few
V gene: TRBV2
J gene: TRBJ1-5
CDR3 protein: CASSVPGEGNQPQHF
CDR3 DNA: TGTGCCAGCAGTGTCCCAGGGGAGGGCAATCAGCCCCAGCATTTT

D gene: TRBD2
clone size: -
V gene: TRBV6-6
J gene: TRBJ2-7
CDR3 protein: CASTPGGGRRNEQYF
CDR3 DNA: TGTGCCAGCACCCCCGGTGGCGGGAGGAGGAACGAGCAGTACTTC

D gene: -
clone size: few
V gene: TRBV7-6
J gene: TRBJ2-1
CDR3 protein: CASSPTTSYNEQFF
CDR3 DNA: TGTGCCAGCAGCCCGACTACCTCCTACAATGAGCAGTTCTTC

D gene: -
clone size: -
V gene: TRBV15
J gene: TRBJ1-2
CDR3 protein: CATSRAGNYGYTF
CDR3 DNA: TGTGCCACCAGCAGAGCAGGGAACTATGGCTACACCTTC

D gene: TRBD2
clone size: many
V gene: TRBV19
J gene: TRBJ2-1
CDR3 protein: CASSIFGGDNEQFF
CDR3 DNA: TGTGCCAGTAGTATTTTTGGGGGGGACAATGAGCAGTTCTTC

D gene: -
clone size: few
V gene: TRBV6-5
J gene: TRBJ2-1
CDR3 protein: CASTTSGRRRVEQFF
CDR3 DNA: TGTGCCAGCACCACCTCGGGGCGTCGCCGGGTTGAGCAGTTCTTC

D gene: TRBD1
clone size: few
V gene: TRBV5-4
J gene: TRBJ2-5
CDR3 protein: CASSRDRGAQETQYF
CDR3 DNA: TGTGCCAGCAGCCGGGACAGGGGGGCGCAAGAGACCCAGTACTTC

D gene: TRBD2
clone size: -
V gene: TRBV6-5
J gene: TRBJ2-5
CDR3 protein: CASMAGGAGQETQYF
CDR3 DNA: TGTGCCAGCATGGCGGGAGGGGCAGGTCAAGAGACCCAGTACTTC

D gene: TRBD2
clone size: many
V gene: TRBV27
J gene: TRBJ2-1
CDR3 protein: CASSLSRSGSKDEQFF
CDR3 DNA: TGTGCCAGCAGTTTATCGCGTAGCGGGAGTAAAGATGAGCAGTTCTTC

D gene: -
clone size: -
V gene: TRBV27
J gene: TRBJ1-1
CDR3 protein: CESKRGRNTEAFF
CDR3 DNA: TGTGAAAGCAAAAGGGGGAGAAACACTGAAGCTTTCTTT

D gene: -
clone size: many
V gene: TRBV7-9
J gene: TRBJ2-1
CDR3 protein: CASSFLGSPEQFF
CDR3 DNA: TGTGCCAGCAGCTTTCTCGGGAGCCCTGAGCAGTTCTTC

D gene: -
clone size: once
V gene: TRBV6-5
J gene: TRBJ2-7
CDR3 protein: CASSPPYTGEQYF
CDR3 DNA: TGTGCCAGCAGCCCACCTTACACGGGAGAGCAGTACTTC

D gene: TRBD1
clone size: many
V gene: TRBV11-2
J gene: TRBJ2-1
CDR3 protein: CASSQGIGTEGFEQFF
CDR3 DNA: TGTGCCAGCAGCCAAGGGATCGGGACAGAAGGGTTTGAGCAGTTCTTC

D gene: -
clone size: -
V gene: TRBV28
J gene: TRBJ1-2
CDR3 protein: CASRQGVGYTF
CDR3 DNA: TGTGCCAGCAGACAGGGTGTTGGCTACACCTTC

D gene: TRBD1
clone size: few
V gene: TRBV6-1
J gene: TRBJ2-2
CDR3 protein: CASRSGTGNTGELFF
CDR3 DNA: TGTGCCAGCAGGTCTGGGACAGGCAACACCGGGGAGCTGTTTTTT

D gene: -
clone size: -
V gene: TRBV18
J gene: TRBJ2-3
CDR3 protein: CASSPPGPDTQYF
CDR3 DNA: TGTGCCAGCTCACCCCCAGGGCCAGATACGCAGTATTTT

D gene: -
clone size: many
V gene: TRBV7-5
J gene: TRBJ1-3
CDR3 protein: CVRSLVFRTYSGNTIYF
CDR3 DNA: TGTGTCAGAAGCTTAGTATTCCGAACCTACTCTGGAAACACCATATATTTT

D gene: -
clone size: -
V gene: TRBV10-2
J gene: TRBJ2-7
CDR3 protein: CASSEPPTGLYEQYF
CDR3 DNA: TGCGCCAGCAGTGAGCCCCCGACAGGACTATACGAGCAGTACTTC

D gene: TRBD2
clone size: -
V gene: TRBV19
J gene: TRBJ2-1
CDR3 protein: CASSVSGRAIFSSEQFF
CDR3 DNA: TGTGCCAGTAGTGTGAGCGGGAGGGCCATATTCAGTAGTGAGCAGTTCTTC

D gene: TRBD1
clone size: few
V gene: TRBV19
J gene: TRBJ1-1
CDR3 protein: CASEGSTGGRLAFF
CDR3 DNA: TGTGCCAGTGAGGGCTCGACAGGGGGTCGGTTGGCTTTCTTT

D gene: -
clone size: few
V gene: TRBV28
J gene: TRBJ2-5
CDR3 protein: CASTPWHGSEETQYF
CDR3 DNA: TGTGCCAGCACCCCGTGGCACGGGAGCGAAGAGACCCAGTACTTC

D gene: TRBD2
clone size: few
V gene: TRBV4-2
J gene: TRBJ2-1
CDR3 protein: CASSSGLAGGAEQFF
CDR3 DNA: TGTGCCAGCAGCTCAGGACTAGCGGGAGGGGCTGAGCAGTTCTTC